This TCR beta chain was found in a study of CD8 T cells in ankylosing spondylitis. Study-level points and caveats: Typical of ankylosing spondylitis blood, it appeared, was a TCR beta motif of eight highly homologous variants.

This clonotype turned up a few times. Its antigen remains unidentified. The V segment lost 3 bases and the J segment 4 bases; nucleotides outside the gene matches: 4. The CDR3 is made up of 15 amino acids. Germline V gene lookup returns CDR1 SGHTA and CDR2 FQGNSA. TCRdb processed the 5' RACE reads anew with MiXCR; each CDR3 protein has one entry. The table lists approximately 550,000 distinct CDR3 sequences, 12% of them singletons. The TCR originated in a male donor with ankylosing spondylitis. The rearrangement links TRBV7-2 to TRBJ2-5; 11 bases agree with TRBD2. The sample consisted of blood, either unsorted or a sorted T cell fraction (not recorded which). The CDR3 loop reads CASSLGSGRGETQYF. The CDR3 nucleotides read TGTGCCAGCAGCTTGGGTAGCGGGAGGGGAGAGACCCAGTACTTC. Looking up the rest from reference TRBV7-2 and TRBJ2-5 gives the full variable domain: GAGVSQSPSNKVTEKGKDVELRCDPISGHTALYWYRQSLGQGLEFLIYFQGNSAPDKSGLPSDRFSAERTGGSVSTLTIQRTQQEDSAVYLCASSLGSGRGETQYFGPGTRLLVL.